The 10 T cell receptor beta chains in this list originate from one sample, sequenced in a study of blood T cell repertoires in COVID-19. Assay used: immunoSEQ multiplex PCR; TCRdb lists only in-frame clones, some missing. The data contain about 200,000 clones, roughly 88% of them singletons. Sequencing was done on a sample of peripheral blood. These receptors came from a human donor in a cohort sampled during active COVID-19.

The chain links TRBV7-9 to TRBJ2-7, with a possible D match to TRBD1 (7 bases). Germline V CDR1 and CDR2: SEHNR, FQNEAQ (reference sequence). This CDR3 contains 11 residues. V was pared by 5 bases and J by 6 bases, with 8 bases between. The CDR3 bases are TGTGCCAGCAGCCAGGGGGGCGAGCAGTACTTC. Its protein product is CASSQGGEQYF.

This rearrangement joins TRBV12-3 or TRBV12-4 to TRBJ2-7, with D unclear. Trimming stripped 5 bases from V and 2 bases from J, with 7 bases between. The CDR3 is 12 amino acids. In DNA, the CDR3 is TGTGCCAGCAGTCTGCAGACCTACGAGCAGTACTTC. It yields the protein CASSLQTYEQYF.

This sequence joins TRBV6-1 and TRBJ2-7; the match to TRBD1 covers 7 bases. V gave up 1 base and J gave up 5 bases; unmatched junction bases: 11. Germline CDR1 is MNHNS and CDR2 is SASEGT. The CDR3 has 16 residues. The CDR3 loop reads CASSEDFPKGADEQYF. The CDR3 nucleotides read TGTGCCAGCAGTGAAGACTTTCCGAAGGGGGCGGACGAGCAGTACTTC.

The chain's CDR3 is CASSEGTGSREKLFF. CDR3 nucleotides: TGCGCCAGCAGCGAAGGGACAGGGTCCCGTGAAAAACTGTTTTTT. The V call is TRBV5-1, the J call TRBJ1-4; 9 bases fit TRBD1. Germline V gene lookup returns CDR1 SGHRS and CDR2 YFSETQ. This CDR3 comprises 15 residues. J lost 7 bases, V lost 4 bases, and 8 bases had no gene match.

This rearrangement joins TRBV5-4 to TRBJ2-5; tentative D call: TRBD1 (6 bases). Per germline, CDR1 SGHNT and CDR2 YYREEE (reference sequence). The CDR3 runs 14 residues. V was pared by 4 bases and J by 2 bases, with 12 bases between. CDR3 sequence (DNA): TGTGCCAGCAGCCCCGGACAGTCTCAAGAGACCCAGTACTTC. It codes for CASSPGQSQETQYF.

This clone was seen a few times. The J gene is TRBJ2-7, the V gene TRBV11-2, with 7 bases aligning to TRBD2. Germline CDR1 reads SGHAT; CDR2 reads FQNNGV. The ends lost 1 base at V and 7 bases at J; junction bases unmatched: 10. CDR3 length: 15 residues. DNA of the CDR3: TGTGCCAGCAGCTTAGCTCTAGCGGCCATAAGGGAGCAGTACTTC. Translation gives CASSLALAAIREQYF.

Concerning this clone: Mismatch with germline at one junction end may stem from a read error. This chain links TRBV11-2 with TRBJ1-2; 7 bases are shared with TRBD1. The germline V gene has CDR1 SGHAT and CDR2 FQNNGV. The CDR3 runs 13 residues. The CDR3 nucleotides read TGTGCCAGCAGCATAGACAGGGTCGGTGGCTACACCTTC. Amino acids: CASSIDRVGGYTF.

Worth noting for this clone: The same CDR3 is also encoded by other DNA sequences in this sample. V and J are TRBV27 and TRBJ1-6; 7 bases are a match to TRBD1. The CDR3 runs 13 residues. Germline loops: CDR1 MNHEY, CDR2 SMNVEV (reference sequence). Trimming cost V 6 bases and J 7 bases; bases outside gene matches: 3. This CDR3 is CASRQGLNSPLHF. CDR3 sequence (DNA): TGTGCCAGCAGACAGGGGTTGAATTCACCCCTCCACTTT.

This chain uses TRBV19 with TRBJ2-7, with 7 nucleotides matching TRBD2. V gave up 8 bases and J gave up 3 bases; unmatched junction bases: 10. The CDR3 is 14 residues long. CDR1 and CDR2 (germline): LNHDA, SQIVND (reference sequence). The chain's CDR3 is CASRPRGSIYEQYF. CDR3 sequence (DNA): TGTGCCAGTCGGCCGCGGGGGTCTATCTACGAGCAGTACTTC.

V usage is TRBV13 and J usage is TRBJ2-5; TRBD1 might be the D (5 bases). The V gene lost 5 bases and the J gene lost 1 base, with 11 bases spanning the gap. This CDR3 is built from 14 residues. Germline V gene lookup returns CDR1 PRHDT and CDR2 FYEKMQ (reference sequence). This chain's CDR3 is CASSPGHTQETQYF. CDR3 DNA: TGTGCCAGCAGCCCCGGACATACCCAAGAGACCCAGTACTTC.